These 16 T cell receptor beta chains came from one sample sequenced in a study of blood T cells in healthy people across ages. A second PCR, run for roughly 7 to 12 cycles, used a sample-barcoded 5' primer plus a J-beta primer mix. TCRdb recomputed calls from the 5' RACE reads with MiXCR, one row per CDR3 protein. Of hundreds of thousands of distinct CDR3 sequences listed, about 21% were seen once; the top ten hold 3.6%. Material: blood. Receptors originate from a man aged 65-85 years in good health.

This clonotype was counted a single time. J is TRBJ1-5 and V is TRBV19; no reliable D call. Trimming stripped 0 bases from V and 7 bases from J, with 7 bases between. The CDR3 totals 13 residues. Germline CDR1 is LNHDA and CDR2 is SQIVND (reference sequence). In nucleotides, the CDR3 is TGTGCCAGTAGTATAGATGTGGACCAGCCCCAGCATTTT. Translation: CASSIDVDQPQHF.

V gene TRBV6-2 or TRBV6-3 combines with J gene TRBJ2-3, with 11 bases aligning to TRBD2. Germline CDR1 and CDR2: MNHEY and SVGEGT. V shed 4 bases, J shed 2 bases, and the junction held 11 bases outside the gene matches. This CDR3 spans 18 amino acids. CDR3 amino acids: CASSWGTGTSGPTDTQYF. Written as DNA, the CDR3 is TGTGCCAGCAGTTGGGGGACCGGGACTAGCGGCCCCACAGATACGCAGTATTTT.

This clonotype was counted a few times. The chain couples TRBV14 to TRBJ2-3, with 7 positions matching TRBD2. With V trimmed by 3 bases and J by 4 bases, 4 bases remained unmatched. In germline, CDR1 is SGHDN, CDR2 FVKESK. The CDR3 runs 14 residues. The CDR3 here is CASSQREWADTQYF. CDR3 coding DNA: TGTGCCAGCAGCCAGCGGGAGTGGGCAGATACGCAGTATTTT.

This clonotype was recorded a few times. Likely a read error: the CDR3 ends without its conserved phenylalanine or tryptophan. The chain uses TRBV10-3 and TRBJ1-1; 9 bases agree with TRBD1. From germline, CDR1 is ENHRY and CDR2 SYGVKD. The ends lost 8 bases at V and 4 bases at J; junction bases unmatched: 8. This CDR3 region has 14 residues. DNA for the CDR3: TGTGCCATCGGGAAGGGACAGGGTGTCACTGAAGCTTTCCTT. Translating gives CAIGKGQGVTEAFL.

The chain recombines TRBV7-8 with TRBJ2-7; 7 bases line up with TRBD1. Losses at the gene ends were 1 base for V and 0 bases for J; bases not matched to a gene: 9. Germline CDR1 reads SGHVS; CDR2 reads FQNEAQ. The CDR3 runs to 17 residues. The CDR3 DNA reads TGTGCCAGCAGCTTAGGGACCCGACAGGGAAGCTCCTACGAGCAGTACTTC. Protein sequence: CASSLGTRQGSSYEQYF.

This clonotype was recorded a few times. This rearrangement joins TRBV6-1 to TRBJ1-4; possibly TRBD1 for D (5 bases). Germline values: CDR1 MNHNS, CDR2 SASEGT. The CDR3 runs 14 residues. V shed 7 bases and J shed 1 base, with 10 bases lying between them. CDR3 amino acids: CASTVGGTNEKLFF. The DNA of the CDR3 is TGTGCCAGCACCGTCGGGGGAACTAATGAAAAACTGTTTTTT.

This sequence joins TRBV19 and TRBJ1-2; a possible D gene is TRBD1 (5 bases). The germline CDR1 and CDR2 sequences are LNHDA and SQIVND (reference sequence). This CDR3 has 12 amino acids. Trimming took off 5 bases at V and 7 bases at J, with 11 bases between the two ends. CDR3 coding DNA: TGTGCCAGTAGTGCCGCAGGGATTGGCTACACCTTC. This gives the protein CASSAAGIGYTF. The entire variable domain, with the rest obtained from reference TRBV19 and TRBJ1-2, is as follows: DGGITQSPKYLFRKEGQNVTLSCEQNLNHDAMYWYRQDPGQGLRLIYYSQIVNDFQKGDIAEGYSVSREKKESFPLTVTSAQKNPTAFYLCASSAAGIGYTFGSGTRLTVV.

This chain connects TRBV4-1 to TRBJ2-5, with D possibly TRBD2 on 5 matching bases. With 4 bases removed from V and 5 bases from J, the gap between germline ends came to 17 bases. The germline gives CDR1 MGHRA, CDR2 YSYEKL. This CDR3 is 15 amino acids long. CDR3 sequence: CASSPPGLPSETQYF. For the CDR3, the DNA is TGCGCCAGCAGCCCCCCTGGACTTCCGTCGGAGACCCAGTACTTC.

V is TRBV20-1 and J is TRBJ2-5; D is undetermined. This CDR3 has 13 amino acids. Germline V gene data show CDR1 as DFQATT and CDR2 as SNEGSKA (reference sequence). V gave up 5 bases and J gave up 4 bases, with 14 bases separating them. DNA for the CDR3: TGCAGTGCTTTAAGCCCCTCCCCAGAGACCCAGTACTTC. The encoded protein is CSALSPSPETQYF.

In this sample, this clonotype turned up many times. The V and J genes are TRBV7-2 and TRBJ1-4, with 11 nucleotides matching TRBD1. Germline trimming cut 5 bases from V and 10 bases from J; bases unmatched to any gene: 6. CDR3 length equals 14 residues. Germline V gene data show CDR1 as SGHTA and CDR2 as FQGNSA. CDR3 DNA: TGTGCCAGCAGCCGGGACAGGGGGGCGGGAAAACTGTTTTTT. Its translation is CASSRDRGAGKLFF.

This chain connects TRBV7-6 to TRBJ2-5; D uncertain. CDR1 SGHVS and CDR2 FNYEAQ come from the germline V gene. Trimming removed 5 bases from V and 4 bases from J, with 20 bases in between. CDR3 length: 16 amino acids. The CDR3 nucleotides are TGTGCCAGCAGCATAGGCTCTGCCAGCCCGGGAGAGACCCAGTACTTC. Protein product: CASSIGSASPGETQYF.

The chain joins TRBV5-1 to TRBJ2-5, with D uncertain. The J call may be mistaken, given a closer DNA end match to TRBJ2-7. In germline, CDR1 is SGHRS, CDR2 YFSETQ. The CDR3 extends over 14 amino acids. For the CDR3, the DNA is TGCGCCAGCAGCTTGACCCAGAACGTCTACGAGCAGTACTTC. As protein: CASSLTQNVYEQYF.

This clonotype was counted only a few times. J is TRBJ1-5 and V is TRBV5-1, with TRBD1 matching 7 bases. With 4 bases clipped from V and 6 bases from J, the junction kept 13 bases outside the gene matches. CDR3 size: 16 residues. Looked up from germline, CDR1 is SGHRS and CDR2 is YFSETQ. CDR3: CASSPGQSAVGQPQHF. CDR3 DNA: TGCGCCAGCAGCCCGGGACAGTCGGCAGTCGGTCAGCCCCAGCATTTT.

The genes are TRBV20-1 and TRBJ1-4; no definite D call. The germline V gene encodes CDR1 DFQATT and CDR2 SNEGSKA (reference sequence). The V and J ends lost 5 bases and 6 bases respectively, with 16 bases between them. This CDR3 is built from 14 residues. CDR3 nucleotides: TGCAGTGCTGGGCCGGGAGGCCTTCATGAAAAACTGTTTTTT. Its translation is CSAGPGGLHEKLFF.

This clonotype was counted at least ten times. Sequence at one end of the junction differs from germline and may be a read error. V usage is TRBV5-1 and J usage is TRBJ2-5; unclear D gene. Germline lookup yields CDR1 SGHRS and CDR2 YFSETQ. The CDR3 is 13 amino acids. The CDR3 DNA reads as TGTGCCAGCAGCCCCGGACCTCAAGAGACCCAGTACTTC. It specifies CASSPGPQETQYF.

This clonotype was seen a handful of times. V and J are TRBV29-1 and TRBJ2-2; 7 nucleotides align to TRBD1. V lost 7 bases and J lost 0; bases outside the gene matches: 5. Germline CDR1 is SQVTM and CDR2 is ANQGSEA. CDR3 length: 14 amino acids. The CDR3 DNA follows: TGCAGCGCCACCGGGACAGCGAACACCGGGGAGCTGTTTTTT. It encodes CSATGTANTGELFF.